This entry is about one T cell receptor (beta chain). Germline V lookup: CDR1 MRHNA, CDR2 SNTAGT. This CDR3 spans 14 amino acids. The J segment lost 7 bases and the V segment lost 2 bases, leaving 2 bases of the junction unmatched. In the study's own analysis: Counts of nucleated cells, estimated from reference gene primer amplification, were obtained. TCRdb's table, derived via immunoSEQ multiplex PCR, lists solely in-frame clones and lacks some. Clonal size and the V and J genes are those of that table, whereas D and trimming came from the DNA. The profile shows some 260,000 clones, 82% of them singletons. These data come from a study of blood T cell repertoires in COVID-19. In the study overall: The United States, Italy and Spain were the sources of the acute and convalescent COVID-19 samples. Nucleic acid was either cDNA or gDNA, and it came from T cells, B-cell-depleted T cells, or PBMCs.

What was sequenced was peripheral blood. The chain carries TRBV6-4 and TRBJ1-6, with TRBD1 matching over 7 bases. This receptor was obtained from an elderly woman with active or convalescent COVID-19. The CDR3 coding sequence is TGTGCCAGCAGTGACCAGGGGGGAAATTCACCCCTCCACTTT. Translation gives CASSDQGGNSPLHF.